This record concerns one T cell receptor beta chain sequence. This sample stems from a study of blood T cell repertoires in COVID-19. Study-wide context: Spain, Italy and the United States supplied samples that represented acute and convalescent COVID-19. PBMCs, B-cell-depleted T cells, or T cells were the source of the cDNA or gDNA that made up the material.

In the study's own analysis: Nucleated cell counts were estimated from reference gene primer amplification. TCRdb keeps only in-frame clones here, not all; method: immunoSEQ multiplex PCR. The V and J calls and clone size come from that table; D and trimming were worked out from the DNA. This repertoire shows some 27,000 clones, roughly 87% found once; its top ten account for roughly 15%. The sequence came from a human donor in a cohort sampled during active COVID-19. Specimen: peripheral blood.

As DNA, the CDR3 is TGTGCCAGCTCACCGGGCAGGGGGAGCTCCTACGAGCAGTACTTC. Encoded protein: CASSPGRGSSYEQYF. This chain joins TRBV18 and TRBJ2-7; 7 bases fit TRBD1. The V segment lost 3 bases and the J segment 0 bases; nucleotides outside the gene matches: 5. Germline values: CDR1 KGHSH, CDR2 LQKENI. CDR3 length equals 15 residues. Drawing the rest from reference TRBV18 and TRBJ2-7, the complete variable domain is NAGVMQNPRHLVRRRGQEARLRCSPMKGHSHVYWYRQLPEEGLKFMVYLQKENIIDESGMPKERFSAEFPKEGPSILRIQQVVRGDSAAYFCASSPGRGSSYEQYFGPGTRLTVT.